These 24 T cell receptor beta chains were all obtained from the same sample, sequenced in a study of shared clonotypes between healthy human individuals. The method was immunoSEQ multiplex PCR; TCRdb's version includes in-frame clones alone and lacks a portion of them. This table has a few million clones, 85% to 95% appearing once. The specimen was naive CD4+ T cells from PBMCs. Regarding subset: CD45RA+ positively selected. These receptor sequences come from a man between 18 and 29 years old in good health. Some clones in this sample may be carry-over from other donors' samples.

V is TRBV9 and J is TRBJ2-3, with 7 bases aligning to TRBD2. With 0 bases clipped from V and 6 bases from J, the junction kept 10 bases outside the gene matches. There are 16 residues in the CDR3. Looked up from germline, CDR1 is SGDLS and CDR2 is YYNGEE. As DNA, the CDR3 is TGTGCCAGCAGCGTAGGGATTTGGGGGACTACCGATACGCAGTATTTT. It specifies CASSVGIWGTTDTQYF.

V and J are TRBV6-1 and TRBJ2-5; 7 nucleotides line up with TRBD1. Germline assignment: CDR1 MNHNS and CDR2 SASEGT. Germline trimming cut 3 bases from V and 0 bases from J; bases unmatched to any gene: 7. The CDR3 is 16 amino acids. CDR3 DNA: TGTGCCAGCAGTGATAAACAGGGGCGGTACCAAGAGACCCAGTACTTC. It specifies CASSDKQGRYQETQYF.

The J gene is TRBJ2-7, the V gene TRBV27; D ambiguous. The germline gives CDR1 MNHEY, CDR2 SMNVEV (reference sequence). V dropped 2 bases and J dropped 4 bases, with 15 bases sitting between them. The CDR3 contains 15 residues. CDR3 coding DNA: TGTGCCAGCAGTTTAAATCCATTCCTACATTACGAGCAGTACTTC. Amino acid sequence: CASSLNPFLHYEQYF.

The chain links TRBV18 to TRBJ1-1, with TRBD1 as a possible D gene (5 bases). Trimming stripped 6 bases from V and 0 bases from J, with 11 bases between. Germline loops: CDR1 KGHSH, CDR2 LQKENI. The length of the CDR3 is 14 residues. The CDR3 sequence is CASSQDIMNTEAFF. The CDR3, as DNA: TGTGCCAGCTCCCAGGACATCATGAACACTGAAGCTTTCTTT.

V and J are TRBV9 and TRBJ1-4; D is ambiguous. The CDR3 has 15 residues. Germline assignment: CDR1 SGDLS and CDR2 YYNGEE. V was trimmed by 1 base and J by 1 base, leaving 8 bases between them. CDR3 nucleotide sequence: TGTGCCAGCAGCGTAACTATAGGAACTAATGAAAAACTGTTTTTT. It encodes CASSVTIGTNEKLFF.

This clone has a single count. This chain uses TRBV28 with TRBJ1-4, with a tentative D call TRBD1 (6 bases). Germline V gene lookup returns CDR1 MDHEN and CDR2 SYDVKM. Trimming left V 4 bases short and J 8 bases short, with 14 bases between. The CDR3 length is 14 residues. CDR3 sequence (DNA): TGTGCCAGCAGTTCCGGGGGGCTGGAGGAAAAACTGTTTTTT. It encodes CASSSGGLEEKLFF.

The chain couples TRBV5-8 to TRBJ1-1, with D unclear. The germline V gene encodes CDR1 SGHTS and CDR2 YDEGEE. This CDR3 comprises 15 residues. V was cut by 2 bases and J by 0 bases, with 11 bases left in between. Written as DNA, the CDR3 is TGTGCCAGCAGCTTAATTCGCGGGATGAACACTGAAGCTTTCTTT. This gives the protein CASSLIRGMNTEAFF.

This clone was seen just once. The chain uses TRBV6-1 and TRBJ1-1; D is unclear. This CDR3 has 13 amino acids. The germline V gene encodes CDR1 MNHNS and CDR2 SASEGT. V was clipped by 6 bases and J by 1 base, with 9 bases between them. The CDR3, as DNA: TGTGCCAGCAGAGGAATAAGGAACACTGAAGCTTTCTTT. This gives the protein CASRGIRNTEAFF.

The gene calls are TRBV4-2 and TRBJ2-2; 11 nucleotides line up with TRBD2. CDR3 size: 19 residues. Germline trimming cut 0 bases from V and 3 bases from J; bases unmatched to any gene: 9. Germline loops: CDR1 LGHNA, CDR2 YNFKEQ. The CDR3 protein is CASSQDTIAGGPDTGELFF. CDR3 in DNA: TGTGCCAGCAGCCAAGATACCATAGCGGGAGGGCCGGACACCGGGGAGCTGTTTTTT.

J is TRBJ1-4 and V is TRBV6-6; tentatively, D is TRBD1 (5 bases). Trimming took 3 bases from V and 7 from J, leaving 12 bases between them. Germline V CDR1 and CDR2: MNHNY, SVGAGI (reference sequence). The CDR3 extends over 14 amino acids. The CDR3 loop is CASSYDAGSEKLFF. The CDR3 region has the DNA TGTGCCAGCAGTTATGATGCAGGGAGTGAAAAACTGTTTTTT.

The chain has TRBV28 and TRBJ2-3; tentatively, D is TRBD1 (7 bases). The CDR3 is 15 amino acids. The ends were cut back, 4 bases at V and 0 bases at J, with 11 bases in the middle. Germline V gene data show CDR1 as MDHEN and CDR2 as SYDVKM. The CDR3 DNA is TGTGCCAGCAGTTCGACAGGGACTAGCACAGATACGCAGTATTTT. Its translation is CASSSTGTSTDTQYF.

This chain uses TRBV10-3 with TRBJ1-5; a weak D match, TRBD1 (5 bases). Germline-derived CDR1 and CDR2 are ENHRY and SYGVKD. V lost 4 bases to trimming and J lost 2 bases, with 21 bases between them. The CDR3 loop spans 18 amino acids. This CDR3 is CAISGDRSHGPGNQPQHF. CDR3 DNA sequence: TGTGCCATCAGTGGAGACAGAAGCCACGGTCCGGGCAATCAGCCCCAGCATTTT.

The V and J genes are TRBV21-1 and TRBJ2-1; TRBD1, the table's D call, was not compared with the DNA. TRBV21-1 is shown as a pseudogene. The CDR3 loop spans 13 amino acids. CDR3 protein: CASRGGPHIEQFF. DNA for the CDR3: TGTGCCAGCAGAGGGGGCCCCCACATTGAGCAGTTCTTC.

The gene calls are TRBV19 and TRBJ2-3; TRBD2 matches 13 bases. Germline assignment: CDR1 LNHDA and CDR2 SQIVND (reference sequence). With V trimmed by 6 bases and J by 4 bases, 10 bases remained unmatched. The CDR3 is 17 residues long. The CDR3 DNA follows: TGTGCCAGTAGGAAATGGACTAGCGGGAGTGCGGCAGATACGCAGTATTTT. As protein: CASRKWTSGSAADTQYF.

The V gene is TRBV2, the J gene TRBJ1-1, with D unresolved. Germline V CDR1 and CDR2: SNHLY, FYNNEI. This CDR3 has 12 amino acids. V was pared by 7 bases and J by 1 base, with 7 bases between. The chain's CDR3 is CASISRNTEAFF. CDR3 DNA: TGTGCCAGCATAAGTAGGAACACTGAAGCTTTCTTT.

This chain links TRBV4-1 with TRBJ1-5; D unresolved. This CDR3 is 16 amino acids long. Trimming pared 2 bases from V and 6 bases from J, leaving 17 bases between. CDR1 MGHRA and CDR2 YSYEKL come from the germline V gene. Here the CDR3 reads CASSQWALPPSQPQHF. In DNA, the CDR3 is TGCGCCAGCAGCCAATGGGCCCTGCCACCCAGTCAGCCCCAGCATTTT.

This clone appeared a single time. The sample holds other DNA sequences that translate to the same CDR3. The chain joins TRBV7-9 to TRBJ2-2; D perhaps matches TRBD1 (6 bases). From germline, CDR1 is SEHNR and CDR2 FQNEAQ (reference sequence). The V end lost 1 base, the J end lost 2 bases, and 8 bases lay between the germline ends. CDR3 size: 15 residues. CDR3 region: CASSLVQGNTGELFF. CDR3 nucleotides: TGTGCCAGCAGCTTAGTACAGGGCAACACCGGGGAGCTGTTTTTT.

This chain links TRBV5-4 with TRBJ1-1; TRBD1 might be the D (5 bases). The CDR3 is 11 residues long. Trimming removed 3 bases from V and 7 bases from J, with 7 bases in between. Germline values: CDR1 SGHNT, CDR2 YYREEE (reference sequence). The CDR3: CASSSQGEAFF. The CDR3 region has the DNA TGTGCCAGCAGCTCCCAGGGTGAAGCTTTCTTT. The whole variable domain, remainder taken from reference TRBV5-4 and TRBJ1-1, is ETGVTQSPTHLIKTRGQQVTLRCSSQSGHNTVSWYQQALGQGPQFIFQYYREEENGRGNFPPRFSGLQFPNYSSELNVNALELDDSALYLCASSSQGEAFFGQGTRLTVV.

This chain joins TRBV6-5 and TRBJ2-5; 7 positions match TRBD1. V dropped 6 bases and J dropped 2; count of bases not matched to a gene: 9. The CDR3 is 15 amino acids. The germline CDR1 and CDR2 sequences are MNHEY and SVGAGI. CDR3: CASRLLPTGQETQYF. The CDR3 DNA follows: TGTGCCAGCAGACTATTACCGACAGGGCAAGAGACCCAGTACTTC.

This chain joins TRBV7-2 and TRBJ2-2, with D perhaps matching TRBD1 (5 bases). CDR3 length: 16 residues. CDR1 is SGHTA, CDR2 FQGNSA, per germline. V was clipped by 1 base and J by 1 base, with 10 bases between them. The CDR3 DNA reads TGTGCCAGCAGCTTAGTGGCAGGGCGGAACACCGGGGAGCTGTTTTTT. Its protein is CASSLVAGRNTGELFF.

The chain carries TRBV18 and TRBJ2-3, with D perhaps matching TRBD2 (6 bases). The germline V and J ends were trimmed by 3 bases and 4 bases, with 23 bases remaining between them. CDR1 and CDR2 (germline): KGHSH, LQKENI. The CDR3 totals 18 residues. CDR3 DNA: TGTGCCAGCTCACCCTTATCCGGGACTCCTTTTGCTGCAGATACGCAGTATTTT. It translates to CASSPLSGTPFAADTQYF.

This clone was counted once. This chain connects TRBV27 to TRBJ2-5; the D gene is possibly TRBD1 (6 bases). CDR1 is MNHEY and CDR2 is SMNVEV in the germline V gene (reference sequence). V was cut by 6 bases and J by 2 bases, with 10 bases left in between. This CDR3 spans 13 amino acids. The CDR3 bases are TGTGCCAGCAGCACGCAGGGGCAAGAGACCCAGTACTTC. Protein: CASSTQGQETQYF.

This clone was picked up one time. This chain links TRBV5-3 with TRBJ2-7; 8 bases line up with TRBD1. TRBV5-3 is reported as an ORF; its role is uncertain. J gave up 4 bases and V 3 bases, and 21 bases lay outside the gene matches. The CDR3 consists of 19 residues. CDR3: CARSSHPNAWQGAQYEQYF. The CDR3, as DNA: TGTGCCAGAAGCTCTCATCCGAATGCCTGGCAGGGGGCACAATACGAGCAGTACTTC.

CDR3 residues: CASSFVGGTQYF. CDR3 DNA: TGTGCCAGCAGTTTTGTTGGGGGGACCCAGTACTTC. The V and J genes are TRBV27 and TRBJ2-5; TRBD1 or TRBD2 may be the D gene (5 bases each). Trimming took 3 bases from V and 7 from J, leaving 9 bases between them. Germline assignment: CDR1 MNHEY and CDR2 SMNVEV (reference sequence). The CDR3 is made up of 12 amino acids.